Below are 19 T cell receptor beta chains sequenced from a single sample in a study of Graves' ophthalmopathy and Graves' hyperthyroidism. From RNA, the CDR3 regions of TCR beta chains were amplified and sequenced. RT-PCR in the first round used HTBI primers; a second-round multiplex PCR followed. A single record per CDR3 protein comes from TCRdb applying MiXCR to the multiplex PCR reads. The repertoire holds about 700,000 distinct CDR3 sequences, just over 40% seen once, with over 2.5% in the top ten. The sequencing sample was made of peripheral blood. The origin of the receptors is an adult man with Graves' ophthalmopathy.

The chain joins TRBV9 to TRBJ1-1; TRBD1 matches 7 bases. Germline CDR1 SGDLS, CDR2 YYNGEE. Trimming at V came to 0 bases and at J to 2 bases, leaving 4 bases not matched to a gene. CDR3 length equals 15 residues. CDR3 sequence: CASSVAGGSNTEAFF. CDR3 nucleotides: TGTGCCAGCAGCGTAGCAGGGGGTAGTAACACTGAAGCTTTCTTT. Drawing the rest from reference TRBV9 and TRBJ1-1, the complete variable domain is DSGVTQTPKHLITATGQRVTLRCSPRSGDLSVYWYQQSLDQGLQFLIQYYNGEERAKGNILERFSAQQFPDLHSELNLSSLELGDSALYFCASSVAGGSNTEAFFGQGTRLTVV.

The chain is built from TRBV12-3 or TRBV12-4 and TRBJ1-6; TRBD1 might be the D (6 bases). This CDR3 has 12 residues. V lost 5 bases to trimming and J lost 10 bases, with 9 bases between them. CDR3: CASSRTVSPLHF. CDR3 in DNA: TGTGCCAGCAGTCGGACAGTCTCACCCCTCCACTTT.

This clonotype has just a few counts. The chain links TRBV12-3 or TRBV12-4 to TRBJ1-4, with D unclear. The CDR3 extends over 19 amino acids. V was cut by 2 bases and J by 0 bases, with 19 bases left in between. CDR3 in DNA: TGTGCCAGCAGTTTAAGGGAACAAAGCGGGATTGCAACTAATGAAAAACTGTTTTTT. Its protein product is CASSLREQSGIATNEKLFF.

This clonotype was observed many times. The V gene is TRBV2, the J gene TRBJ2-2; tentative D call: TRBD2 (5 bases). The CDR3 contains 15 residues. Trimming left V 5 bases short and J 6 bases short, with 16 bases between. Germline V gene lookup returns CDR1 SNHLY and CDR2 FYNNEI. As DNA, the CDR3 is TGTGCCAGCAGTCCCGGACTTGTCCAACCCGGGGAGCTGTTTTTT. Amino acid sequence: CASSPGLVQPGELFF.

V and J are TRBV19 and TRBJ2-7; 8 bases are a match to TRBD1. The germline gives CDR1 LNHDA, CDR2 SQIVND (reference sequence). Trimming at V came to 3 bases and at J to 7 bases, leaving 14 bases not matched to a gene. This CDR3 contains 16 residues. The CDR3 loop is CASSIGDRSSYVEQYF. The CDR3 nucleotides are TGTGCCAGTAGTATCGGGGACAGGAGCTCCTACGTAGAGCAGTACTTC.

For this clonotype: A read error is possible here, since a much larger clone lies one base away. V is TRBV24-1 and J is TRBJ2-2; D not certain. This CDR3 is built from 8 residues. Germline CDR1 is KGHDR and CDR2 is SFDVKD. Here the CDR3 DNA reads TGTGCCACCAGGGAGCTGTTTTTT. Amino acids: CATRELFF.

This chain links TRBV7-2 with TRBJ2-5; TRBD2 matches 8 bases. With V trimmed by 2 bases and J by 5 bases, 7 bases remained unmatched. Germline-derived CDR1 and CDR2 are SGHTA and FQGNSA. The CDR3 is made up of 15 amino acids. The CDR3 sequence: CASSLNPGGSETQYF. CDR3 nucleotides: TGTGCCAGCAGCTTAAACCCGGGGGGGTCGGAGACCCAGTACTTC.

This clonotype was recorded many times. The V call is TRBV12-3 or TRBV12-4, the J call TRBJ1-1, with D hard to call. Trimming stripped 4 bases from V and 1 base from J, with 7 bases between. The CDR3 loop spans 13 amino acids. CDR3 amino acids: CASSWIGNTEAFF. The CDR3 DNA sequence: TGTGCCAGCAGTTGGATAGGGAACACTGAAGCTTTCTTT.

As to this clonotype: A much larger clone lies one base from this, so it may be a read error. The chain links TRBV6-4 to TRBJ2-7; D unclear. This CDR3 is 13 amino acids long. Germline V gene sequence: CDR1 MRHNA, CDR2 SNTAGT. V lost 8 bases to trimming and J lost 6 bases, with 17 bases between them. The CDR3 DNA reads as TGTGCCAGCGGTTACGTTGGGCAGGCCGAGCAGTACTTC. Translation gives CASGYVGQAEQYF.

This clonotype was counted ten times or more. The rearrangement links TRBV7-3 to TRBJ2-2; 7 nucleotides match TRBD2. The CDR3 is 15 residues long. CDR1 is SGHTA and CDR2 is FQGTGA in the germline V gene. Trimming took 1 base from V and 5 from J; bases not matched to a gene: 4. CDR3 coding DNA: TGTGCCAGCAGCTTAAACCCAGCGGGGACCGGGGAGCTGTTTTTT. This encodes CASSLNPAGTGELFF.

The rearrangement links TRBV19 to TRBJ2-7; D is uncertain. Trimming removed 1 base from V and 2 bases from J, with 9 bases in between. Germline loops: CDR1 LNHDA, CDR2 SQIVND (reference sequence). The CDR3 loop spans 14 amino acids. CDR3 nucleotide sequence: TGTGCCAGTAGTATAGGCCCCGCCGCCTACGAGCAGTACTTC. Amino acid sequence: CASSIGPAAYEQYF.

This clonotype was seen many times. The chain couples TRBV7-2 to TRBJ2-5; unclear D gene. V lost 5 bases to trimming and J lost 3 bases, with 16 bases between them. Germline lookup yields CDR1 SGHTA and CDR2 FQGNSA. This CDR3 region has 15 residues. The CDR3 DNA is TGTGCCAGCAGCCCCCATGGTTCGGCCGAAGAGACCCAGTACTTC. This translates into CASSPHGSAEETQYF.

Notes on this clonotype: The conserved final phenylalanine or tryptophan is absent from the CDR3, which likely points to a read error. J is TRBJ1-6 and V is TRBV2, with 7 bases identical to TRBD1. The CDR3 sequence is 17 residues long. CDR1 and CDR2 from the germline V gene are SNHLY and FYNNEI. CDR3 bases: TGTGCCAGCTCCTGGGACAGCCTGAGCTCCTATAGTTCACCCCTCCACTCT. As protein: CASSWDSLSSYSSPLHS.

A word on this clonotype: A read error is possible here, since a much larger clone lies one base away. The chain recombines TRBV5-1 with TRBJ2-7; D is unresolved. The CDR3 extends over 13 amino acids. Per the germline V gene, CDR1 is SGHRS and CDR2 is YFSETQ. The chain's CDR3 is CVSSSGRSYEQYF. DNA of the CDR3: TGCGTCAGCAGCTCCGGACGGTCCTACGAGCAGTACTTC.

In this sample, this clonotype turned up once. V usage is TRBV2 and J usage is TRBJ1-5; 8 bases are a match to TRBD1. Germline trimming cut 8 bases from V and 7 bases from J; bases unmatched to any gene: 13. The V gene's germline CDR1 is SNHLY and CDR2 FYNNEI. The CDR3 is 15 residues long. CDR3 nucleotides: TGTGCCAGCGGACAGGGAAGGGGATACGAGCAGCCCCAGCATTTT. It yields the protein CASGQGRGYEQPQHF.

This clonotype was seen repeatedly, ten times or more. The rearrangement joins TRBV11-2 to TRBJ2-5; 8 bases agree with TRBD1. This CDR3 spans 16 amino acids. CDR1 and CDR2 from the germline V gene are SGHAT and FQNNGV. With 5 bases clipped from V and 0 bases from J, the junction kept 8 bases outside the gene matches. This chain's CDR3 is CASSPGDRRYQETQYF. CDR3 bases: TGTGCCAGCAGCCCTGGGGACAGGAGGTACCAAGAGACCCAGTACTTC. The whole variable domain, remainder taken from reference TRBV11-2 and TRBJ2-5, is EAGVAQSPRYKIIEKRQSVAFWCNPISGHATLYWYQQILGQGPKLLIQFQNNGVVDDSQLPKDRFSAERLKGVDSTLKIQPAKLEDSAVYLCASSPGDRRYQETQYFGPGTRLLVL.

The chain has TRBV10-3 and TRBJ2-5; D remains ambiguous. Trimming removed 4 bases from V and 4 bases from J, with 13 bases in between. Germline V CDR1 and CDR2: ENHRY, SYGVKD. This CDR3 has 14 residues. The CDR3 sequence is CAISGPGGGETQYF. As DNA, the CDR3 is TGTGCCATCAGTGGGCCGGGCGGTGGAGAGACCCAGTACTTC.

This chain uses TRBV4-1 with TRBJ1-4; unclear D gene. Germline CDR1 is MGHRA and CDR2 is YSYEKL. There are 16 residues in the CDR3. V lost 2 bases and J lost 0, with 10 bases in between. Here the CDR3 DNA reads TGCGCCAGCAGCCAAACCTTTGCGACAACTAATGAAAAACTGTTTTTT. Amino acids: CASSQTFATTNEKLFF.

This chain joins TRBV29-1 and TRBJ1-2; 7 positions agree with TRBD1. Germline loops: CDR1 SQVTM, CDR2 ANQGSEA. Trimming cost V 6 bases and J 3 bases; bases outside gene matches: 7. The CDR3 length is 13 residues. The CDR3 protein is CSVLGQLDYGYTF. The CDR3 DNA is TGCAGCGTATTGGGACAGCTCGACTATGGCTACACCTTC.